The clone carrying this T cell receptor (beta chain) is labeled medium-sized (0.01 to 0.1%) based on frequency. Antigen specificity is unknown. Roughly 40,000 genome equivalents of blood DNA were amplified for TRB. The source of the sample is a study of T cell clusters in autoimmune cytopenias. Study-level background: The median distinct TRB clonotype count was approximately 2,500 per sample, from a median approximately 51,000 reads.

General study results and limits: A dominant lymphoma-associated repertoire apparently masked the cluster-lack signature in secondary cytopenia versus chronic lymphocytic leukemia.

TRB was amplified by touch-down multiplex PCR, primer pools A and B combined. Each CDR3 protein gets one entry in TCRdb, which reprocessed the multiplex PCR reads and gives no DNA. In all, the sample yields some 5,400 distinct CDR3 sequences. The data were also submitted as part of a second study, on T cell repertoires in aging, cancer and after chemotherapy.

Material for sequencing was peripheral blood. The sequence was obtained from a human donor in good health.

This CDR3 is CASSETQNQPQHF. The J gene is TRBJ1-5, the V gene TRBV6-1. This CDR3 spans 13 amino acids. Germline assignment: CDR1 MNHNS and CDR2 SASEGT.